The 10 T cell receptor beta chains below all came from one sample that was sequenced in a study of blood T cell repertoires in COVID-19. Clones were read by immunoSEQ multiplex PCR, and TCRdb kept only the in-frame ones, dropping some. The table has almost 250,000 clones, around 88% seen once. The sequenced material came from peripheral blood. These TCRs come from a woman over 75 with COVID-19, enrolled during active disease.

The V gene is TRBV2, the J gene TRBJ2-7, with 9 bases that match TRBD1. Germline V CDR1 and CDR2: SNHLY, FYNNEI. Trimming took 7 bases from V and 2 from J; bases not matched to a gene: 15. The CDR3 is 17 amino acids. The CDR3 loop reads CASTSGYRDRAAYEQYV. In DNA form, the CDR3 reads TGTGCCAGCACAAGTGGTTACCGGGACAGGGCAGCCTACGAGCAGTACGTC.

The CDR3 region is CASSPLDGYTF. The CDR3 DNA follows: TGTGCCAGCAGTCCCCTAGATGGCTACACCTTC. This sequence joins TRBV11-1 and TRBJ1-2; D call uncertain. Trimming removed 6 bases at V and 6 bases at J, with 8 bases between. CDR1 is SGHAT, CDR2 FQDESV, per germline (reference sequence). The CDR3 sequence is 11 residues long.

In the case of this clone: At one boundary the junction diverges from the germline segment, which might be a read error. The rearrangement uses TRBV6-2 or TRBV6-3 and TRBJ2-3, with D possibly matching TRBD2 (7 bases). Germline V gene sequence: CDR1 MNHEY, CDR2 SVGEGT. This CDR3 comprises 13 residues. The CDR3 spells CASSYPKSGGLFF. The CDR3 coding sequence is TGTGCCAGCAGTTACCCGAAATCCGGGGGGCTGTTCTTT.

The genes are TRBV3-1 (or the pseudogene TRBV3-2) and TRBJ2-7, with TRBD1 matching over 8 bases. The V and J ends lost 4 bases and 3 bases, in that order; junction bases with no gene match: 5. The CDR3 consists of 14 residues. The germline gives CDR1 LGHDT, CDR2 YNNKEL (reference sequence). The CDR3 here is CASSLGTGNYEQYV. CDR3 nucleotides: TGTGCCAGCAGCCTCGGGACAGGCAACTACGAGCAGTACGTC.

This clone was found once. The chain combines TRBV28 with TRBJ2-1, with D possibly TRBD1 on 6 matching bases. Germline V CDR1 and CDR2: MDHEN, SYDVKM. CDR3 length equals 15 residues. Trimming stripped 5 bases from V and 0 bases from J, with 11 bases between. In nucleotides, the CDR3 is TGTGCCAGCAGTCTTGTGGGGGCCTCCTACAATGAGCAGTTCTTC. Protein product: CASSLVGASYNEQFF.

The chain is built from TRBV4-3 and TRBJ1-1; 8 nucleotides line up with TRBD1. This CDR3 spans 18 amino acids. Germline V gene data show CDR1 as LGHNA and CDR2 as YSLEER. V lost 1 base to trimming and J lost 1 base; unmatched junction nucleotides: 11. The CDR3: CASSQGAGGRWENTEAFF. The CDR3, as DNA: TGCGCCAGCAGCCAAGGCGCAGGGGGCCGATGGGAGAACACTGAAGCTTTCTTT.

This clone turned up a few times. This CDR3 reads CASSFTRGLNEQFF. The CDR3 DNA sequence: TGTGCCAGCAGCTTTACGCGGGGGCTCAATGAGCAGTTCTTC. V and J are TRBV5-6 and TRBJ2-1; perhaps TRBD2 as D (7 bases). V gave up 2 bases and J gave up 6 bases, with 12 bases separating them. Germline V gene data show CDR1 as SGHDT and CDR2 as YYEEEE. The CDR3 length is 14 residues.

The chain links TRBV3-1 (or the pseudogene TRBV3-2) to TRBJ2-3; maybe TRBD1 (5 bases). V was pared by 4 bases and J by 11 bases, with 13 bases between. The CDR3 length is 12 residues. Germline lookup yields CDR1 LGHDT and CDR2 YNNKEL (reference sequence). CDR3 amino acids: CASSPRAPLQYF. As DNA, the CDR3 is TGTGCCAGCAGCCCCAGGGCCCCGCTGCAGTATTTT.

The chain links TRBV4-2 to TRBJ1-4; D may be TRBD1 (6 bases). Trimming cost V 0 bases and J 5 bases, with 10 bases left between them. Germline V gene data show CDR1 as LGHNA and CDR2 as YNFKEQ. The CDR3 has 15 amino acids. This chain's CDR3 is CASSQDGQGNEKLFF. CDR3 nucleotides: TGTGCCAGCAGCCAAGATGGGCAGGGGAATGAAAAACTGTTTTTT.

The rearrangement links TRBV20-1 to TRBJ1-5, with a possible D match to TRBD1 (6 bases). V was cut by 6 bases and J by 0 bases, with 24 bases left in between. Germline CDR1 is DFQATT and CDR2 is SNEGSKA (reference sequence). The CDR3 has 18 amino acids. CDR3 in amino acids: CSASPDRRGKYSNQPQHF. The CDR3 nucleotides are TGCAGTGCGAGTCCAGACCGTAGGGGGAAATATAGCAATCAGCCCCAGCATTTT.